The next 7 T cell receptor beta chains were all read from a single sample in a study of cytomegalovirus exposure and HLA in healthy donors. Profiling relied on immunoSEQ multiplex PCR, and the TCRdb table lists in-frame clones only, not all of them. Among around 170,000 clones listed, 85% were seen once. The sequencing input was PBMCs. Receptors originate from a man aged 18 to 29 in good health and CMV-seropositive.

This sequence joins TRBV18 and TRBJ1-4, with 8 nucleotides matching TRBD1. V was pared by 3 bases and J by 7 bases, with 7 bases of the junction left unmatched. CDR3 size: 15 residues. Germline-derived CDR1 and CDR2 are KGHSH and LQKENI. The CDR3 bases are TGTGCCAGCTCACCCCGGACAGGGACAGGTGAAAAACTGTTTTTT. Protein product: CASSPRTGTGEKLFF.

The table lists this clone with a count of one. The chain has TRBV20-1 and TRBJ1-2; D not certain. The CDR3 loop spans 10 amino acids. Germline V gene lookup returns CDR1 DFQATT and CDR2 SNEGSKA (reference sequence). CDR3 nucleotide sequence: TGCAGCGAGTTGATGTCAGGCTACACCTTC. The encoded protein is CSELMSGYTF.

The V call is TRBV5-1, the J call TRBJ1-1; D call uncertain. Germline V gene lookup returns CDR1 SGHRS and CDR2 YFSETQ. The CDR3 spans 14 residues. V gave up 4 bases and J gave up 1 base, with 11 bases separating them. The CDR3 loop is CASSPHTENTEAFF. The CDR3 DNA is TGCGCCAGCAGCCCCCATACAGAGAACACTGAAGCTTTCTTT.

This rearrangement joins TRBV15 to TRBJ2-4, with a weak D call TRBD1 (5 bases). The CDR3 sequence is 14 residues long. Per the germline V gene, CDR1 is LNHNV and CDR2 is YYDKDF (reference sequence). V lost 0 bases and J lost 8, with 11 bases in between. CDR3 nucleotide sequence: TGTGCCACCAGCAGAGATAAAGGGGTGGACATTCAGTACTTC. Its protein product is CATSRDKGVDIQYF. Based on the CDR3 plus reference TRBV15 and TRBJ2-4, the full variable domain is DAMVIQNPRYQVTQFGKPVTLSCSQTLNHNVMYWYQQKSSQAPKLLFHYYDKDFNNEADTPDNFQSRRPNTSFCFLDIRSPGLGDTAMYLCATSRDKGVDIQYFGAGTRLSVL.

The CDR3 here is CATRETGKYEQYF. Here the CDR3 DNA reads TGTGCCACTCGTGAGACAGGGAAATACGAGCAGTACTTC. The rearrangement uses TRBV19 and TRBJ2-7; 7 bases are shared with TRBD1. V lost 10 bases and J lost 4; bases outside the gene matches: 10. The length of the CDR3 is 13 residues. CDR1 is LNHDA and CDR2 is SQIVND in the germline V gene (reference sequence).

The chain recombines TRBV10-3 with TRBJ2-7; D might be TRBD1 (7 bases). The germline V and J ends were trimmed by 7 bases and 3 bases, with 10 bases remaining between them. CDR3 length equals 12 residues. CDR1 and CDR2 (germline): ENHRY, SYGVKD. The CDR3 sequence: CAITGGGYEQYF. The CDR3 region has the DNA TGTGCCATCACAGGGGGAGGCTACGAGCAGTACTTC.

This rearrangement joins TRBV11-3 to TRBJ2-7, with 9 bases that match TRBD1. This CDR3 comprises 16 residues. V was clipped by 0 bases and J by 3 bases; unmatched bases: 6. From germline, CDR1 is SGHNT and CDR2 YENEEA. Here the CDR3 reads CASSLDPGTGIYEQYF. DNA for the CDR3: TGTGCCAGCAGCTTAGATCCCGGGACAGGGATCTACGAGCAGTACTTC.